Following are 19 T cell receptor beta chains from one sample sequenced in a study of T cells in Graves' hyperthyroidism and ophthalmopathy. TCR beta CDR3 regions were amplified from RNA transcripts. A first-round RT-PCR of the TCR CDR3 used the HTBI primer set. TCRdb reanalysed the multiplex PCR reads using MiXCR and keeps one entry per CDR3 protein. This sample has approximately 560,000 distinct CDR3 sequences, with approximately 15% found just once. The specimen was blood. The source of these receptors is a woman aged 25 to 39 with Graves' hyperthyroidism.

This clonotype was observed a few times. In DNA form, the CDR3 reads TGTGCCAGCGGAGTAGCGGGACACTATGAGACCCAGTACTTC. Amino acid sequence: CASGVAGHYETQYF. This chain connects TRBV6-1 to TRBJ2-5, with TRBD2 matching 8 bases. Per the germline V gene, CDR1 is MNHNS and CDR2 is SASEGT. Unmatched junction bases numbered 10, after V lost 8 bases and J lost 5 bases. The CDR3 spans 14 residues.

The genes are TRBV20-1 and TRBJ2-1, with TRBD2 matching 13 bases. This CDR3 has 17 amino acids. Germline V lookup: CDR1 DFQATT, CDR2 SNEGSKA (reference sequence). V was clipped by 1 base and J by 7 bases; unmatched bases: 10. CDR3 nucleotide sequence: TGCAGTGCTAGAGGCGTAACTAGCGGGAGGGCCGGGAATGAGCAGTTCTTC. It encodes CSARGVTSGRAGNEQFF.

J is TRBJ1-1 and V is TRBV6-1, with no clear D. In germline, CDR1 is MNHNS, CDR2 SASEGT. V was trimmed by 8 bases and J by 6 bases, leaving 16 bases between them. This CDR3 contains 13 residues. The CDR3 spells CASFPGRVPEAFF. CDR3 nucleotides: TGTGCCAGCTTTCCTGGAAGGGTCCCTGAAGCTTTCTTT.

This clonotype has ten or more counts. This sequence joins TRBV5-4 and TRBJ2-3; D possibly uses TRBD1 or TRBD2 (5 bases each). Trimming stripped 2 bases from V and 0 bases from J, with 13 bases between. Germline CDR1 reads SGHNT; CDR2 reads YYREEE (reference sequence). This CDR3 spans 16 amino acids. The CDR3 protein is CASSFPGTQSTDTQYF. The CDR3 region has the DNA TGTGCCAGCAGCTTCCCCGGGACGCAGAGCACAGATACGCAGTATTTT.

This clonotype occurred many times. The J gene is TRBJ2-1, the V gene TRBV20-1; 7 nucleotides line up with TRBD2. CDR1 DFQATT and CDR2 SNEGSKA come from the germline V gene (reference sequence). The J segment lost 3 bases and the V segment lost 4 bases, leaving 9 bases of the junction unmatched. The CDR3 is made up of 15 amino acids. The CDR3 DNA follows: TGCAGTGCTATCCCGGCGGGAGCGGTCTACAATGAGCAGTTCTTC. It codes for CSAIPAGAVYNEQFF.

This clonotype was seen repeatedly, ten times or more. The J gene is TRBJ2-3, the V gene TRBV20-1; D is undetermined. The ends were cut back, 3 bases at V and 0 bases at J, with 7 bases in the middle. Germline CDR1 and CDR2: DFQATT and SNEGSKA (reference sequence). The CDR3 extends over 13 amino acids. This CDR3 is CSARAGSTDTQYF. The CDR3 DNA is TGCAGTGCTAGGGCAGGAAGCACAGATACGCAGTATTTT.

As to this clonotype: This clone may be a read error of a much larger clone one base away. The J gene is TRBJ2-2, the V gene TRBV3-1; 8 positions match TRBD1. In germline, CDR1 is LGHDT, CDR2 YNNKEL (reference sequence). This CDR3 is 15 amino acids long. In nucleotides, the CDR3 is TGTGCCAGCAGCCAGCCAGGGACAGGAACCGGGGAGCCGTTTTTT. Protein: CASSQPGTGTGEPFF.

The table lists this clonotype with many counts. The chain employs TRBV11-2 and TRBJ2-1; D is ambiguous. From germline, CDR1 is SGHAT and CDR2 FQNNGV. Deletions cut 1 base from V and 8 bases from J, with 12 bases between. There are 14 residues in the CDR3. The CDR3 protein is CASSLAGRRHEQFF. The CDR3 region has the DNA TGTGCCAGCAGCTTAGCCGGACGACGTCATGAGCAGTTCTTC.

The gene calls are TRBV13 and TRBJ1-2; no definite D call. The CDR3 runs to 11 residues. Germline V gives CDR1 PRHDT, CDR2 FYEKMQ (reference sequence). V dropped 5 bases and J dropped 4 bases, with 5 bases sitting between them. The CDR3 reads CASSASYGYTF. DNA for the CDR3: TGTGCCAGCAGCGCCTCCTATGGCTACACCTTC.

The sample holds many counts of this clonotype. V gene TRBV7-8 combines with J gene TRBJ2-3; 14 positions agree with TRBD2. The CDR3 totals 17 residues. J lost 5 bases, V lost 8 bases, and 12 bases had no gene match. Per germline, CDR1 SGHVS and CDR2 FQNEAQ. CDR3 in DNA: TGTGCCAGCTGGGACCTGGGGACTAGCGGGAGTAGAGATACGCAGTATTTT. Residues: CASWDLGTSGSRDTQYF.

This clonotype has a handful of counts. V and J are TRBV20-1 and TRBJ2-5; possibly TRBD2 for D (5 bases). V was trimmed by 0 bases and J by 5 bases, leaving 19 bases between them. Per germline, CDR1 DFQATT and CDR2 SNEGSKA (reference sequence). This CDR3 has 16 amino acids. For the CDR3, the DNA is TGCAGTGCTAGAGATCCCAGCGGAATTGTCGGTGAGACCCAGTACTTC. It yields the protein CSARDPSGIVGETQYF.

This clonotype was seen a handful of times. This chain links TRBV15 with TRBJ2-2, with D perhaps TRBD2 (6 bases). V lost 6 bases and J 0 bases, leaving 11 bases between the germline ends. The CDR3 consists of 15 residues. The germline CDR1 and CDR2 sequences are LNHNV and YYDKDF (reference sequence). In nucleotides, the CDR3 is TGTGCCACCAGTCGGGACTCCCCGAACACCGGGGAGCTGTTTTTT. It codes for CATSRDSPNTGELFF.

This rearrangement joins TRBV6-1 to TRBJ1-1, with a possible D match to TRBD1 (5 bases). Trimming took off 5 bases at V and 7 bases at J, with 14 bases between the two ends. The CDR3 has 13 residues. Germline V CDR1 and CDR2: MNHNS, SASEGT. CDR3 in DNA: TGTGCCAGCAGTTGGGGGGGGTCTCTTGAAGCTTTCTTT. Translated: CASSWGGSLEAFF.

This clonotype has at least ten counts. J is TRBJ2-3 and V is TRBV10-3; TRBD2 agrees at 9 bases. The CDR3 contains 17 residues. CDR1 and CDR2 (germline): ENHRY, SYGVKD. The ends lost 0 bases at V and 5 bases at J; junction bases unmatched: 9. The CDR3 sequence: CAISESKSSGMGDTQYF. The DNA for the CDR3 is TGTGCCATCAGTGAGTCGAAGTCTAGCGGGATGGGAGATACGCAGTATTTT.

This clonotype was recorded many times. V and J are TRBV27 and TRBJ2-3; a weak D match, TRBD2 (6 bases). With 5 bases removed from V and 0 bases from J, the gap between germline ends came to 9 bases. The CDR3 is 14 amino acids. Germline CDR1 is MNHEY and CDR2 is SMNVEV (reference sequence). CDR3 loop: CASSRTTSTDTQYF. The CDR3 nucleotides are TGTGCCAGCAGTCGGACTACCAGCACAGATACGCAGTATTTT.

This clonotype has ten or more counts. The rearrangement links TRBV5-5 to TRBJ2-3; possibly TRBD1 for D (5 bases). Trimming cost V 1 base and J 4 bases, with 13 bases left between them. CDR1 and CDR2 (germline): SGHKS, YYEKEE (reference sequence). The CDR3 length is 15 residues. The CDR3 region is CASSLNQGYPDTQYF. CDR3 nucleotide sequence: TGTGCCAGCAGCTTGAATCAGGGATATCCAGATACGCAGTATTTT.

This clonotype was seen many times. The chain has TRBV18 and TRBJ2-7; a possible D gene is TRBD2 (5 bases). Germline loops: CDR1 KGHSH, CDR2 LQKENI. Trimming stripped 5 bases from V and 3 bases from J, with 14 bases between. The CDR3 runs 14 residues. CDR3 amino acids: CASSVSFGGYEQYF. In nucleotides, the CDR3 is TGTGCCAGCTCAGTCTCGTTCGGAGGCTACGAGCAGTACTTC.

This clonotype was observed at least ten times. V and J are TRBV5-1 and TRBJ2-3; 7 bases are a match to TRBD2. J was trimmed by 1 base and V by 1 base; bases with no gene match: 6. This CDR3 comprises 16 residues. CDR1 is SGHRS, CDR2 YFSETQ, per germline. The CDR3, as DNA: TGCGCCAGCAGCTTGTACCGCGGGAGCGGCACAGATACGCAGTATTTT. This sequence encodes CASSLYRGSGTDTQYF.

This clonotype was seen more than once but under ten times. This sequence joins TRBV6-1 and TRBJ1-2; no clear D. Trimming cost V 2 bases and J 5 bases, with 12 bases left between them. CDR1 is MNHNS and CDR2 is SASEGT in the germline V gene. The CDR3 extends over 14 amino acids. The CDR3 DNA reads TGTGCCAGCAGTGAAATGTTAGTGTTATATGGCTACACCTTC. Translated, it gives CASSEMLVLYGYTF.